Following are 4 T cell receptor beta chains from one sample sequenced in a study of blood T cell repertoires in COVID-19. The repertoire was sequenced with immunoSEQ multiplex PCR; TCRdb's copy has only in-frame clones and lacks some. Of under 150,000 clones listed, approximately 84% are singletons. The sequencing sample was made of peripheral blood. These receptors originate from a human donor in a cohort sampled during active COVID-19.

For this clone: One end of the junction varies from germline; a read error may be responsible. The chain couples TRBV15 to TRBJ2-1; TRBD2 agrees at 8 bases. This CDR3 has 17 residues. Germline V gene sequence: CDR1 LNHNV, CDR2 YYDKDF (reference sequence). This CDR3 is CAPSRVSGGEGGNEQFF. The CDR3, as DNA: TGCGCCCCCAGCAGAGTATCGGGGGGGGAAGGTGGGAATGAGCAGTTCTTC.

The gene calls are TRBV6-2 or TRBV6-3 and TRBJ2-3; 11 bases match TRBD2. In germline, CDR1 is MNHEY, CDR2 SVGEGT. Trimming cost V 2 bases and J 1 base; bases outside gene matches: 8. The CDR3 is 18 amino acids. The CDR3 coding sequence is TGTGCCAGCAGTTACGGCGGAACACTAGCGGGGGGCACAGATACGCAGTATTTT. Its translation: CASSYGGTLAGGTDTQYF.

The CDR3: CASSQTGTGEAGEAFF. The CDR3 bases are TGCGCCAGCAGCCAAACCGGGACAGGGGAGGCCGGGGAAGCTTTCTTT. The chain uses TRBV4-1 and TRBJ1-1, with TRBD1 matching 10 bases. The CDR3 length is 16 residues. V shed 2 bases, J shed 8 bases, and the junction held 11 bases outside the gene matches. Germline-derived CDR1 and CDR2 are MGHRA and YSYEKL.

The chain carries TRBV6-5 and TRBJ2-7; 9 bases match TRBD1. Germline lookup yields CDR1 MNHEY and CDR2 SVGAGI. V gave up 6 bases and J gave up 1 base; unmatched junction bases: 4. The CDR3 covers 14 residues. CDR3 region: CASRSGTGSYEQYF. In DNA form, the CDR3 reads TGTGCCAGCAGATCCGGGACAGGGTCCTACGAGCAGTACTTC.